These T cell receptor beta chains were read from a single sample in a study of long-term antiretroviral therapy in people with HIV. TCRdb keeps only in-frame clones here, not all; method: immunoSEQ multiplex PCR. Among 15,000 to 20,000 clones listed, 70% to 85% were seen once. This material consisted of unsorted PBMCs, taken 0.9 years after starting antiretroviral therapy. All receptors come from a man aged 18-30 years with HIV. Each CDR3 is given with its conserved first and last residue. The D gene is left open where the match is weak. Clone size is not always given. Where it is, it says once, few, many or a class for expanded clones.

D	size	J	V	DNA	CDR3
-	-	TRBJ1-1	TRBV6-5	TGTGCCAGCAGTTACTCTTGGACAGCAATCACTGAAGCTTTCTTT	CASSYSWTAITEAFF
-	-	TRBJ1-3	TRBV6-5	TGTGCCAGCAGTTATGGGGGACATTTATCTGGAAACACCATATATTTT	CASSYGGHLSGNTIYF
-	-	TRBJ2-2	TRBV5-1	TGCGCCAGCAGCTTGGTCGTGGAGAACACCGGGGAGCTGTTTTTT	CASSLVVENTGELFF
-	medium-sized	TRBJ2-6	TRBV28	TGTGCCAGCAGTCATCGGGGGGCCAACGTCCTGACTTTC	CASSHRGANVLTF
-	-	TRBJ2-1	TRBV6-5	TGTGCCAGCAGTTACCTTTACAGGGGGGGGATCAATGAGCAGTTCTTC	CASSYLYRGGINEQFF
-	once	TRBJ1-5	TRBV5-6	TGTGCCAGCAGCGCTGGGGGTGGCAATCAGCCCCAGCATTTT	CASSAGGGNQPQHF
TRBD1	-	TRBJ1-4	TRBV9	TGTGCCAGCAGTGACAGGGCCACTAATGAAAAACTGTTTTTT	CASSDRATNEKLFF
TRBD1	-	TRBJ1-5	TRBV6-5	TGTGCCAGCAGTCCGACAGGGGCTAGCAATCAGCCCCAGCATTTT	CASSPTGASNQPQHF
TRBD1	-	TRBJ2-2	TRBV7-9	TGTGCCAGCAGCTCCCCCGACAGGGATTCCGGGGAGCTGTTTTTT	CASSSPDRDSGELFF
TRBD1	-	TRBJ2-5	TRBV7-9	TGTGCCAGCAGGGGGACAGGGTTGGGGGAGACCCAGTACTTC	CASRGTGLGETQYF
-	-	TRBJ2-3	TRBV4-1	TGCGCCAGCAGCCAAGCGAGGGGCACAGATACGCAGTATTTT	CASSQARGTDTQYF
TRBD1	-	TRBJ2-1	TRBV6-4	TGTGCCAGCAGTGACGGGCAGGGGGCCGATGAGCAGTTCTTC	CASSDGQGADEQFF
-	-	TRBJ1-1	TRBV6-6	TGTGCCAGCAGTTACTCGGGGGGAACGATTGAAGCTTTCTTT	CASSYSGGTIEAFF
TRBD2	-	TRBJ2-5	TRBV4-1	TGCGCCAGCAGCCAAGGGGTTCTAGCGGCCCCAGGTACCCAGTACTTC	CASSQGVLAAPGTQYF
-	-	TRBJ2-7	TRBV10-2	TGCGCCACCAAGGGTCAGGACGCAAGCTCCTACGAGCAGTACTTC	CATKGQDASSYEQYF
TRBD2	-	TRBJ2-7	TRBV9	TGTGCCAGCAGCGTAGCCCCCGGGACTAGATCCGAGCAGTACTTC	CASSVAPGTRSEQYF
-	-	TRBJ2-5	TRBV6-1	TGTGCCAGCAGTGAAGATAAGGGGACCCAGTACTTC	CASSEDKGTQYF
-	once	TRBJ1-2	TRBV6-5	TGTGCCAGCAGTTACTCGGACAGTCTCTATGGCTACACCTTC	CASSYSDSLYGYTF
-	-	TRBJ1-5	TRBV7-8	TGTGCCAGCAGCTTAGGAATCGGGCCGCCGGATAATCAGCCCCAGCATTTT	CASSLGIGPPDNQPQHF
TRBD1	-	TRBJ2-2	TRBV18	TGTGCCAGCTCAAGGACAGGGGGCCTGGGCACCGGGGAGCTGTTTTTT	CASSRTGGLGTGELFF
-	-	TRBJ2-1	TRBV5-4	TGTGCCAGCAGCTTGGTGCTAGGGACCCGGGATGAGCAGTTCTTC	CASSLVLGTRDEQFF
TRBD1	-	TRBJ2-5	TRBV10-3	TGTGCCATCACCAGGGACAGCTTTGGGGCCGGAGAGACCCAGTACTTC	CAITRDSFGAGETQYF
-	-	TRBJ1-1	TRBV15	TGTGCCACCAGCAGAGATTTGACGGAAAAAGCTTTCTTT	CATSRDLTEKAFF
TRBD1	-	TRBJ2-3	TRBV27	TGTGCCAGCAGTTCTCTGACAGGGGCTCCCACAGATACGCAGTATTTT	CASSSLTGAPTDTQYF
-	-	TRBJ2-3	TRBV7-9	TGTGCCAGCAGCTTACCCTCGAAAGATACGCAGTATTTT	CASSLPSKDTQYF
TRBD1	-	TRBJ2-5	TRBV2	TGTGCCAGCAGCCCCCGGGACAGGGCTCAAGAGACCCAGTACTTC	CASSPRDRAQETQYF
-	-	TRBJ1-2	TRBV28	TGTGCCAGCATACCCTCGGGAAACTATGGCTACACCTTC	CASIPSGNYGYTF
-	-	TRBJ2-3	TRBV5-5	TGTGCCAGCAGCTTGTTCGGGGCCGAAGATACGCAGTATTTT	CASSLFGAEDTQYF
TRBD2	-	TRBJ2-1	TRBV11-3	TGTGCCAGCAGTTCGGGGAGCGGGGGGCTTGGTGAGCAGTTCTTC	CASSSGSGGLGEQFF
-	-	TRBJ2-1	TRBV27	TGTGCCAGCAGTTTATCGGGGGGTAGTGAGCAGTTCTTC	CASSLSGGSEQFF
-	once	TRBJ1-3	TRBV29-1	TGCAGCGCCGAACTGGGTTGGAGTGGAAACACCATATATTTT	CSAELGWSGNTIYF
-	medium-sized	TRBJ2-3	TRBV10-1	TGCGCCAGCAGTGAGACCTACAGCACAGATACGCAGTATTTT	CASSETYSTDTQYF
TRBD2	-	TRBJ2-1	TRBV14	TGTGCCAGCAGCCAAGGCGGGGGGACCTACTACAATGAGCAGTTCTTC	CASSQGGGTYYNEQFF
-	-	TRBJ2-1	TRBV5-1	TGCGCCAGCAGCCCGGGACAAAGCTACAATGAGCAGTTCTTC	CASSPGQSYNEQFF
TRBD2	-	TRBJ2-1	TRBV4-1	TGCGCCAGCAGATTGGGACTAGAAAAGAATGAGCAGTTCTTC	CASRLGLEKNEQFF
-	-	TRBJ2-7	TRBV6-1	TGTGCCAGCAGTGAACGGCAGGCCCTCTTCCCTACCTACGAGCAGTACTTC	CASSERQALFPTYEQYF
TRBD1	-	TRBJ1-2	TRBV4-1	TGCGCCAGCAGCCAAGATGAGGGGACAGTTTATGGCTACACCTTC	CASSQDEGTVYGYTF
TRBD1	few	TRBJ1-3	TRBV6-5	TGTGCCAGCAGTTACGACAGGGGAAGTGGAAACACCATATATTTT	CASSYDRGSGNTIYF
-	-	TRBJ1-5	TRBV28	TGTGCCAGCACCGGAGGATTGGAGCCCCAGCATTTT	CASTGGLEPQHF